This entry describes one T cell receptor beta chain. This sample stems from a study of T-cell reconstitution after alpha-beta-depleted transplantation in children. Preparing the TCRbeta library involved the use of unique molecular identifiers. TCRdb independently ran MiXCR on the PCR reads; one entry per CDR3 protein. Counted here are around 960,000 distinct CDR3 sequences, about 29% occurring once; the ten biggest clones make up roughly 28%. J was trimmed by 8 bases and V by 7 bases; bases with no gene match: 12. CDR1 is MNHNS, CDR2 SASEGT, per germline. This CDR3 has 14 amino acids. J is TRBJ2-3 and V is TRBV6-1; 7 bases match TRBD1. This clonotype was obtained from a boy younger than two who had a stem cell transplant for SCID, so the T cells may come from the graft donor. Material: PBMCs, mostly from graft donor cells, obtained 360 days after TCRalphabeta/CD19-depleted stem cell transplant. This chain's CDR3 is CASTVDRDEGTQYF. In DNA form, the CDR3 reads TGTGCCAGCACCGTAGACAGGGACGAGGGTACGCAGTATTTT.